This TCR beta chain was sequenced during a study of T-cell memory formation after mild COVID-19. Findings and limits, study-wide: Memory sampled before infection contained some responding clones, suggesting cross-reactive memory joined.

Points on this clonotype: The antigen is undetermined.

TCRdb redid the calling of the 5' RACE reads with MiXCR, one entry per CDR3 protein. This table holds 530,000 or so distinct CDR3 sequences, 15% to 20% found once. This CDR3 comprises 13 residues. CDR1 is LGHNA and CDR2 is YSLEER in the germline V gene. Trimming stripped 2 bases from V and 9 bases from J, with 11 bases between. Sequencing was done on a sample of PBMCs or a T cell subset sorted from them (not recorded which). The TCR comes from an adult woman who had mild COVID-19 (a few samples of this study predate the infection). Cell type and time point are not known. The chain uses TRBV4-3 and TRBJ1-3; no clear D. The CDR3 loop reads CASSQSSRGTIYF. The CDR3 nucleotides are TGCGCCAGCAGCCAATCCTCCCGGGGCACCATATATTTT.